This entry features one T cell receptor (beta chain) sequence. This sample stems from a study of T cell repertoires in cytomegalovirus infection. A single record per CDR3 protein comes from TCRdb applying MiXCR to the reads. The data contain around 530,000 distinct CDR3 sequences, about a quarter of them singletons. The CDR3 spans 15 residues. Trimming left V 5 bases short and J 6 bases short, with 17 bases between. The germline V gene encodes CDR1 SGHDT and CDR2 YYEEEE. This sequence originates from a human donor in good health (CMV status not recorded). Some clones in this sample may be carry-over from other donors' samples. The V gene is TRBV5-6, the J gene TRBJ2-2; the D gene is possibly TRBD1 (5 bases). Material: PBMCs. CDR3 sequence (DNA): TGTGCCAGCAGGCCTGAATTTGGGGCCGCCGGGGAGCTGTTTTTT. As protein: CASRPEFGAAGELFF. Filled out from reference TRBV5-6 and TRBJ2-2, the complete variable domain reads DAGVTQSPTHLIKTRGQQVTLRCSPKSGHDTVSWYQQALGQGPQFIFQYYEEEERQRGNFPDRFSGHQFPNYSSELNVNALLLGDSALYLCASRPEFGAAGELFFGEGSRLTVL.